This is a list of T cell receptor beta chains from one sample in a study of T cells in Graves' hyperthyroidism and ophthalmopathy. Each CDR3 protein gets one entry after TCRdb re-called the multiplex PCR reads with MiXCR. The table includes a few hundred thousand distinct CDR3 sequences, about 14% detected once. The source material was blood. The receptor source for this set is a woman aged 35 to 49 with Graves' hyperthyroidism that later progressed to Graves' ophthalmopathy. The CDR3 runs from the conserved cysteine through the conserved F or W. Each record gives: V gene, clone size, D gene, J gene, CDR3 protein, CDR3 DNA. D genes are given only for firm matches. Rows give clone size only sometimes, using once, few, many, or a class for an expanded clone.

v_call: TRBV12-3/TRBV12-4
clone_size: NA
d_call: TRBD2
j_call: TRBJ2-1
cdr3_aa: CASSYTSGSPNEQFF
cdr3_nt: TGTGCCAGCAGTTACACTAGCGGGAGCCCCAATGAGCAGTTCTTC

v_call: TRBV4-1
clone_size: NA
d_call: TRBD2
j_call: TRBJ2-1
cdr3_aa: CASSQAPGLASYEQFF
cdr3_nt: TGCGCCAGCAGCCAAGCCCCGGGACTAGCTTCATATGAGCAGTTCTTC

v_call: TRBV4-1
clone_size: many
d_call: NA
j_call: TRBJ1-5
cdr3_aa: CASSPGPGNNQPQHF
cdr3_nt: TGCGCCAGCAGCCCAGGGCCAGGGAACAATCAGCCCCAGCATTTT

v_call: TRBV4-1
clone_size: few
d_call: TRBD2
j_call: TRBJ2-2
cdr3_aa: CASSQVFSGSDLGELFF
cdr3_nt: TGCGCCAGCAGCCAAGTTTTTAGCGGGAGTGATCTGGGGGAGCTGTTTTTT

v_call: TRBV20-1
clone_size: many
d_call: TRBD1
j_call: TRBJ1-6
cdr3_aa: CSAWTGRKGSPLHF
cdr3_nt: TGCAGTGCCTGGACAGGTCGGAAGGGGTCACCCCTCCACTTT

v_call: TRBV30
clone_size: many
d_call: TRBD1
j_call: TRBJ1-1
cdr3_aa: CAWSVSPGGRTEAFF
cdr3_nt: TGTGCCTGGAGTGTAAGTCCAGGGGGGAGGACTGAAGCTTTCTTT

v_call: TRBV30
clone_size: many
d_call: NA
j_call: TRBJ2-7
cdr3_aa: CAWTQTYEQYF
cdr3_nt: TGTGCCTGGACGCAGACCTACGAGCAGTACTTC

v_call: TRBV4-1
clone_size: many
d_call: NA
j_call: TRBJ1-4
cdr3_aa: CASSQTRRGALRVEKLFF
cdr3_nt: TGCGCCAGCAGCCAAACACGGAGGGGGGCACTTCGGGTTGAAAAACTGTTTTTT

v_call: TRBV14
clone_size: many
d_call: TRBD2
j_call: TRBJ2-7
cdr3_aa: CASSFAGTSGSMQYF
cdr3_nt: TGTGCCAGCAGTTTCGCCGGGACTAGCGGCTCCATGCAGTACTTC

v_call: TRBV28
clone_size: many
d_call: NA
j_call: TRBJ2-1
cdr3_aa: CASSYIDEQFF
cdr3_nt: TGTGCCAGCAGTTATATAGATGAGCAGTTCTTC

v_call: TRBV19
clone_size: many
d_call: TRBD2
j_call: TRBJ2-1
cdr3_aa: CASSIGTAGGNEQFF
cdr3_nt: TGTGCCAGTAGTATCGGGACTGCGGGGGGCAATGAGCAGTTCTTC

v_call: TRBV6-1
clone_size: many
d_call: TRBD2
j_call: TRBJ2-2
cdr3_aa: CASSESGDTGELFF
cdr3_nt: TGTGCCAGCAGCGAAAGCGGGGACACCGGGGAGCTGTTTTTT

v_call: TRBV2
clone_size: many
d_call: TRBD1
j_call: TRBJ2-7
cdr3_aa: CASSEWARTGVYEQYF
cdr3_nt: TGTGCCAGCAGTGAATGGGCCAGGACAGGAGTCTACGAGCAGTACTTC

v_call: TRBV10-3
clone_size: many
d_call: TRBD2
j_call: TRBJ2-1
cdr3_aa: CAISESKKGGLAGEFSDEQFF
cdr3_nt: TGTGCCATCAGTGAGTCGAAAAAGGGGGGACTAGCGGGAGAATTTAGCGATGAGCAGTTCTTC

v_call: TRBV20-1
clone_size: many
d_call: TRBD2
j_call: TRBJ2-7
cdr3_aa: CSASLRLAAYEQYF
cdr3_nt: TGCAGTGCTAGTCTTCGTCTAGCGGCTTACGAGCAGTACTTC

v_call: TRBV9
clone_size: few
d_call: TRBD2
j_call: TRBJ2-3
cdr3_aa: CASSVVPGLAEIITSTDTQYF
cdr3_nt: TGTGCCAGCAGCGTAGTTCCGGGACTAGCGGAAATAATTACTAGCACAGATACGCAGTATTTT

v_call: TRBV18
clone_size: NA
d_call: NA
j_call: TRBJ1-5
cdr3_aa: CVSSPRGKDQPQHF
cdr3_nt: TGTGTCAGCTCACCAAGAGGGAAAGATCAGCCCCAGCATTTT

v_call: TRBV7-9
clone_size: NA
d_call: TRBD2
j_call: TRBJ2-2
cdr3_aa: CASSHLPGLVNTGELFF
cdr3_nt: TGTGCCAGCAGCCACCTTCCGGGACTAGTAAACACCGGGGAGCTGTTTTTT

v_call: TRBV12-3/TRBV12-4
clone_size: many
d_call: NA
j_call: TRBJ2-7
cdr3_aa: CASSLAFKQYF
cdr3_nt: TGTGCCAGCAGTTTAGCGTTTAAGCAGTACTTC

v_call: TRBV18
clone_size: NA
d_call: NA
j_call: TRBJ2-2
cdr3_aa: CASSPRTRGNTGELFF
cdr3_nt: TGTGCCAGCTCACCCCGGACGCGGGGCAACACCGGGGAGCTGTTTTTT

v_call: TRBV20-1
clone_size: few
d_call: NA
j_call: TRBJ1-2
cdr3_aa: CSASLDLSRGYTF
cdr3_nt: TGCAGTGCTAGTCTGGACTTGAGTCGTGGCTACACCTTC

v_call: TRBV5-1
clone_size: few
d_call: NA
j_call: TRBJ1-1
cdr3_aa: CAISFDTEAFF
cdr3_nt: TGCGCCATCAGCTTTGATACTGAAGCTTTCTTT

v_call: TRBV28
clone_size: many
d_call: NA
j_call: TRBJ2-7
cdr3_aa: CASGVSYEQYF
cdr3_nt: TGTGCCAGCGGGGTCTCCTACGAGCAGTACTTC

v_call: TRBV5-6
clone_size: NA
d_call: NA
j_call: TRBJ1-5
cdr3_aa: CASSTLSGVQPQHF
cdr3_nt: TGTGCCAGCAGCACCCTGTCGGGGGTTCAGCCCCAGCATTTT

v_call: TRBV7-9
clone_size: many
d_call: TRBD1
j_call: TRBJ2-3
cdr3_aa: CASSLTGTGLFSTDTQYF
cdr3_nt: TGTGCCAGCAGCTTGACCGGGACAGGGTTGTTTAGCACAGATACGCAGTATTTT

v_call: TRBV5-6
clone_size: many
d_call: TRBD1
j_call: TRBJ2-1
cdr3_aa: CASSLRSGQRFTNEQFF
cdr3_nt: TGTGCCAGCAGCTTGAGGTCGGGACAGAGGTTTACCAATGAGCAGTTCTTC

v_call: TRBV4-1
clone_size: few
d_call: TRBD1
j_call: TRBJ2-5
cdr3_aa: CASSQAYGTGLETQYF
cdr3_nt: TGCGCCAGCAGCCAAGCGTACGGGACAGGGCTAGAGACCCAGTACTTC

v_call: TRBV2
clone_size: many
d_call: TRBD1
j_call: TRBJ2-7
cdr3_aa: CASSSQGTGGYEQYF
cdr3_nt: TGTGCCAGCAGTTCGCAGGGGACAGGAGGGTACGAGCAGTACTTC

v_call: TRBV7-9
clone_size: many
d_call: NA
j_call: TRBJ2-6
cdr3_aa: CASSLAGAGANVLTF
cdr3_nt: TGTGCCAGCAGCTTAGCAGGGGCTGGGGCCAACGTCCTGACTTTC

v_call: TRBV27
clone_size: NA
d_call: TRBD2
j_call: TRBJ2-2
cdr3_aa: CASRQTSGPGELFF
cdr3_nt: TGTGCCAGCAGGCAGACTAGCGGCCCTGGGGAGCTGTTTTTT

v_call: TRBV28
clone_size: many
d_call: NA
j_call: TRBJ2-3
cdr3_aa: CASSPGATHDTQYF
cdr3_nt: TGTGCCAGCAGTCCAGGGGCAACACACGATACGCAGTATTTT

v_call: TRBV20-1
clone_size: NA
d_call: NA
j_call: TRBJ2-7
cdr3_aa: CSARAERSTYEQYF
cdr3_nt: TGCAGTGCTAGAGCAGAGCGGAGCACTTACGAGCAGTACTTC

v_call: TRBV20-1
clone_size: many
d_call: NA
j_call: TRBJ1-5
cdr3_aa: CSVQGRDQPQHF
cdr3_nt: TGCAGTGTTCAGGGACGAGATCAGCCCCAGCATTTT

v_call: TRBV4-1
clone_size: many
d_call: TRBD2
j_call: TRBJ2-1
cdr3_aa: CASSQDREITTSGRGNEQFF
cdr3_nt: TGCGCCAGCAGCCAAGATAGGGAGATCACTACTAGCGGGAGAGGCAATGAGCAGTTCTTC

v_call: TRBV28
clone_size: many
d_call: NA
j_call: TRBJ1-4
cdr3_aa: CASTPAVELFF
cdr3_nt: TGTGCCAGCACCCCAGCCGTGGAACTGTTTTTT

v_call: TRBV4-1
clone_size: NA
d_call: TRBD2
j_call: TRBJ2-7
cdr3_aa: CASSLGDYSYEQYF
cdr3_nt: TGCGCCAGCAGCCTGGGGGACTACTCCTACGAGCAGTACTTC

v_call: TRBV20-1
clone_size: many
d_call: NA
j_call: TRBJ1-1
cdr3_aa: CSAIQRPGKAFF
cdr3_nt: TGCAGTGCTATACAGCGGCCAGGGAAAGCTTTCTTT

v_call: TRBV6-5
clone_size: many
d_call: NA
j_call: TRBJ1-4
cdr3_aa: CASSYSEATNEKLFF
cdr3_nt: TGTGCCAGCAGTTACTCAGAGGCGACTAATGAAAAACTGTTTTTT

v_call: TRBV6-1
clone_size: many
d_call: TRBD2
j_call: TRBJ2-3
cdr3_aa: CASRYIAGGITDTQYF
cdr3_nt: TGTGCCAGCAGATATATAGCGGGAGGGATCACAGATACGCAGTATTTT

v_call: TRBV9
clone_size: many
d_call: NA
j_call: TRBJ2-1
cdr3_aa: CASSVAKRGQAYNEQFF
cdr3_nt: TGTGCCAGCAGCGTAGCAAAGAGAGGTCAGGCCTACAATGAGCAGTTCTTC

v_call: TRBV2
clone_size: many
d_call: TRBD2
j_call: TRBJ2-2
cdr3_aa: CAIRTGLAGNTGELFF
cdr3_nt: TGTGCCATCCGGACGGGACTAGCGGGGAACACCGGGGAGCTGTTTTTT

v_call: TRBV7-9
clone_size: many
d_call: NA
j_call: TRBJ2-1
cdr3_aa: CASYSDEQFF
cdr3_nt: TGTGCCAGCTATAGCGATGAGCAGTTCTTC

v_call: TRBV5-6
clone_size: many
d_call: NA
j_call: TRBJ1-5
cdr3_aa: CASSFLGYNQPQHF
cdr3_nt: TGTGCCAGCAGCTTCCTCGGATACAATCAGCCCCAGCATTTT

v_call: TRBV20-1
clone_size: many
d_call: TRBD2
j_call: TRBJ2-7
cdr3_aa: CSAPRTSASEQYF
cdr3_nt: TGCAGTGCCCCACGGACTAGCGCCTCCGAGCAGTACTTC

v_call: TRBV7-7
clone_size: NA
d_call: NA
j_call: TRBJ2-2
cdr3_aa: CASSLSFRERNTGELFF
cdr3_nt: TGTGCTAGCAGCTTAAGTTTCCGGGAGAGGAACACCGGGGAGCTGTTTTTT

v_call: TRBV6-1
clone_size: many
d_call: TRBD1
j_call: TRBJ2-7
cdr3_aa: CASSLDGQGNYEQYF
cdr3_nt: TGTGCCAGCAGCTTGGACGGACAGGGAAACTACGAGCAGTACTTC

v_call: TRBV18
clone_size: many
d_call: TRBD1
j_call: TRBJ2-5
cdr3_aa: CASSPRQGWRETQYF
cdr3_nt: TGTGCCAGCTCACCGAGACAGGGTTGGAGGGAGACCCAGTACTTC

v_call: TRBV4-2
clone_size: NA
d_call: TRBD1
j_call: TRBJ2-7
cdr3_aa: CASSLGPGTGGNEQYF
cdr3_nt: TGTGCCAGCAGCCTAGGGCCCGGGACAGGGGGGAACGAGCAGTACTTC

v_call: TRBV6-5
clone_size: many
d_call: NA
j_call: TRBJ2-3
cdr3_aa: CASSYIGFSTDTQYF
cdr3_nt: TGTGCCAGCAGTTACATCGGCTTTAGCACAGATACGCAGTATTTT

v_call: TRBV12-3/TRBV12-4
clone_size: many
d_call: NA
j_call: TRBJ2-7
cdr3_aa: CASSPPGGTPYEQYF
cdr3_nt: TGTGCCAGCAGCCCCCCCGGAGGTACACCCTACGAGCAGTACTTC